This TCR beta chain was sequenced for a study of identical twins (dated by TCRdb to the mid-2010s). About the full investigation: TCR alpha and beta repertoires from monozygotic twins, unrelated adults of various ages and cord blood were deep-sequenced to test whether fetal clonotypes persist. To rule out contamination, the twin experiments were replicated at different times with different library preparation protocols.

With respect to this clonotype: Its antigen has not been determined. Per-base qualities were not stored, and no clone one base away is much larger.

What the research found in general, with its limitations: Abundant cord blood beta clonotypes carried fewer insertions; young adult naive repertoires showed a weaker similar trend, while memory repertoires showed none. Invariant T cells such as MAIT and iNKT could partly confound zero-insertion analyses, though diverse VJ usage argued against this for most clonotypes. The excess sharing between twins in beta out-of-frame sequences was weaker because fewer shared sequences reduced the signal-to-noise ratio. Compared with coincidental sharing between unrelated individuals, out-of-frame TCR alpha sequences shared between twins had an excess of sequences with low generation probability. Conclusions relied on cross-sectional statistical analysis, since the same donors could not be followed over many years. Out-of-frame TCR alpha sharing in monozygotic twins was systematically underestimated by recombination models, whereas sharing between unrelated individuals was in agreement with the recombination models.

Every donor in the study was a healthy Caucasian. Preparation of the library involved 5' RACE. The instrument given in TCRdb is Illumina HiSeq 2000. Template switching introduced a universal primer binding site; the final cDNA contained a unique molecular identifier, enabling accurate counting of TCR cDNA molecules. Specific primers in the conserved constant-segment region were used to synthesize first-strand cDNA for the TCR alpha and beta chains. To control for contamination, each cDNA library was double barcoded with a SMART-Mk sample barcode plus Illumina barcodes. TruSeq adapter sequences and Illumina sample barcodes were added in two successive PCR steps. Sequencing of the TCR alpha and beta cDNA libraries was done on the Illumina HiSeq platform using custom primers. The study's own analysis went as follows. MiGEC was used to process raw reads and extract unique molecular identifiers, and MiXCR was used to find CDR3 positions. Recombination models were inferred per individual with the repgenHMM and IGoR tools using an EM algorithm. The tcR package in R was used for shared clonotype analysis, with sharing normalized by the product of cloneset sizes. To study raw recombination without the effects of thymic and clonal selection, out-of-frame nonproductive sequences were analyzed. TCRdb cleaned the public reads at Q25 with fastp, built clones with MiXCR and kept in-frame beta chains. CDR3 protein duplicates are merged, each entry listing the most common genes and DNA. The V and J calls and clone size come from TCRdb's table, not from the authors' own analysis. In this sample the table shows roughly 1,500,000 distinct CDR3 sequences, more than 30% of which occur a single time. Clones ranked in the top ten supply 0.25% to 0.3% of the sample.

The CDR3 has 15 amino acids, counting the end cysteine and phenylalanine. Only the CDR3 portion is preserved as DNA: 45 bases, with reading frame beginning at the first base. This TCR was recovered from a newborn girl in good health. The V gene is TRBV12-3 or TRBV12-4 and the J gene is TRBJ2-1, with TRBD2 matching 11 junction bases. The DNA end is a closer match to TRBJ2-7, so the J assignment may be wrong. Sequenced material: cord blood. The CDR3 region has the sequence CASRSSGGSYNEQYF. The DNA reads as follows: TGTGCCAGCAGATCTAGCGGGGGGTCCTACAATGAGCAGTACTTC.